A single sample is the source of the 19 T cell receptor beta chains below, sequenced in a study of a mutant IDH1 vaccine in newly diagnosed glioma. Generated by immunoSEQ multiplex PCR, the TCRdb table keeps only in-frame clones and is missing some. The repertoire holds approximately 40,000 clones, over 80% seen once, with around 2.2% in the top ten. For these receptors, no antigen is known. Time point noted: week 11, during vaccination. Topical imiquimod was applied with each vaccine dose, which held 300 ug of mutant IDH1 20-mer peptide. Source: PBMCs, taken from a glioma patient whose treatment included an IDH1 peptide vaccine. These receptors were collected from a man aged 35 to 55 with glioma.

V usage is TRBV5-6 and J usage is TRBJ1-4, with 7 bases matching TRBD1. Looked up from germline, CDR1 is SGHDT and CDR2 is YYEEEE. V was clipped by 1 base and J by 12 bases; unmatched bases: 15. This CDR3 has 16 residues. CDR3 sequence: CASSLWDSVQFGELFF. Written as DNA, the CDR3 is TGTGCCAGCAGCTTGTGGGACAGCGTCCAGTTTGGAGAACTGTTTTTT. Supplemented by reference TRBV5-6 and TRBJ1-4, the full variable domain reads DAGVTQSPTHLIKTRGQQVTLRCSPKSGHDTVSWYQQALGQGPQFIFQYYEEEERQRGNFPDRFSGHQFPNYSSELNVNALLLGDSALYLCASSLWDSVQFGELFFGSGTQLSVL.

A single count supports this clone. The V and J genes are TRBV5-1 and TRBJ1-5; no clear D. The V gene lost 0 bases and the J gene lost 2 bases, with 9 bases spanning the gap. This CDR3 region has 15 residues. Germline assignment: CDR1 SGHRS and CDR2 YFSETQ. The CDR3 loop is CASSLEGLRNQPQHF. CDR3 DNA sequence: TGCGCCAGCAGCTTGGAAGGGCTGCGCAATCAGCCCCAGCATTTT.

The chain employs TRBV2 and TRBJ1-3; 8 positions match TRBD1. The CDR3 is 14 residues long. V gave up 2 bases and J gave up 14 bases; unmatched junction bases: 11. The germline CDR1 and CDR2 sequences are SNHLY and FYNNEI. Here the CDR3 DNA reads TGTGCCAGCAGTGAATATTCGACAGGGGAAACTCTATATTTT. It specifies CASSEYSTGETLYF.

This chain connects TRBV6-5 to TRBJ1-4, with D possibly being TRBD1 (5 bases). The germline V gene has CDR1 MNHEY and CDR2 SVGAGI. There are 15 residues in the CDR3. Here the CDR3 DNA reads TGTGCAACACAGCCTACGGGGCTAGCTAATGAAAAACTGTTTTTT. Its translation is CATQPTGLANEKLFF.

The chain recombines TRBV4-1 with TRBJ2-5; TRBD2 matches 7 bases. J lost 5 bases, V lost 0 bases, and 6 bases had no gene match. The CDR3 spans 15 residues. Germline assignment: CDR1 MGHRA and CDR2 YSYEKL. CDR3 sequence reads: CASSQEAGRLETQYF. Here the CDR3 DNA reads TGCGCCAGCAGCCAAGAGGCCGGGAGGCTGGAGACCCAGTACTTC.

V usage is TRBV19 and J usage is TRBJ2-7; 13 nucleotides line up with TRBD2. The trim removed 9 bases at V and 4 bases at J, leaving 12 bases unmatched. The CDR3 has 16 residues. Germline assignment: CDR1 LNHDA and CDR2 SQIVND (reference sequence). Here the CDR3 reads CARRTSGSLLRYEQYF. In DNA, the CDR3 is TGTGCCAGGAGGACTAGCGGGAGCCTGCTAAGATACGAGCAGTACTTC.

The chain uses TRBV6-1 and TRBJ2-7; tentatively, D is TRBD1 (5 bases). This CDR3 has 14 residues. V lost 2 bases, J lost 3 bases, and 11 bases lay in between. CDR1 MNHNS and CDR2 SASEGT come from the germline V gene. CDR3 sequence reads: CASSEQRRVYEQYF. The CDR3 region has the DNA TGTGCCAGCAGTGAACAGCGCAGGGTCTACGAGCAGTACTTC.

The chain joins TRBV5-5 to TRBJ2-7; D might be TRBD1 (6 bases). From germline, CDR1 is SGHKS and CDR2 YYEKEE (reference sequence). The CDR3 is 13 residues long. V was pared by 1 base and J by 1 base, with 6 bases between. The CDR3 protein is CASSLQGSYEQYF. The CDR3 region has the DNA TGTGCCAGCAGCTTGCAGGGGTCCTACGAGCAGTACTTC. The full variable domain, in which reference TRBV5-5 and TRBJ2-7 provide the parts outside the CDR3, is DAGVTQSPTHLIKTRGQQVTLRCSPISGHKSVSWYQQVLGQGPQFIFQYYEKEERGRGNFPDRFSARQFPNYSSELNVNALLLGDSALYLCASSLQGSYEQYFGPGTRLTVT.

The rearrangement joins TRBV5-1 to TRBJ2-7; D may correspond to TRBD1 or TRBD2 (5 bases each). CDR3 length: 16 amino acids. The V and J ends lost 4 bases and 5 bases respectively, with 22 bases between them. Germline lookup yields CDR1 SGHRS and CDR2 YFSETQ. CDR3 DNA: TGCGCCAGCAGCCCCGGGGACCGCCCCGGGGTGAACGAGCAGTACTTC. Protein: CASSPGDRPGVNEQYF.

The chain is built from TRBV10-3 and TRBJ1-5; 12 nucleotides agree with TRBD1. Unmatched junction bases numbered 4, after V lost 4 bases and J lost 6 bases. This CDR3 has 15 amino acids. The germline V gene has CDR1 ENHRY and CDR2 SYGVKD. The CDR3 DNA follows: TGTGCCATCAGTGGGGGACAGGGGGCCAGTCAGCCCCAGCATTTT. It translates to CAISGGQGASQPQHF.

The chain recombines TRBV29-1 with TRBJ2-7, with a possible D match to TRBD2 (5 bases). Germline V CDR1 and CDR2: SQVTM, ANQGSEA. V lost 4 bases and J 4 bases, leaving 11 bases between the germline ends. There are 12 residues in the CDR3. CDR3: CSVVGLTYEQYF. In DNA, the CDR3 is TGCAGCGTTGTAGGACTCACGTACGAGCAGTACTTC.

This chain uses TRBV11-3 with TRBJ2-7; TRBD2 agrees at 9 bases. The ends lost 5 bases at V and 0 bases at J; junction bases unmatched: 2. The CDR3 is 14 residues long. The germline gives CDR1 SGHNT, CDR2 YENEEA. The CDR3 DNA reads TGTGCCAGCAGCCTAGCGGGAAGCTCCTACGAGCAGTACTTC. This encodes CASSLAGSSYEQYF.

V gene TRBV9 combines with J gene TRBJ2-7, with TRBD2 matching over 13 bases. The CDR3 spans 16 residues. Germline V gene data show CDR1 as SGDLS and CDR2 as YYNGEE. With 5 bases clipped from V and 3 bases from J, the junction kept 8 bases outside the gene matches. CDR3 bases: TGTGCCAGCAGTCAACAGGGGACTAGCGGGAACTACGAGCAGTACTTC. Its translation is CASSQQGTSGNYEQYF.

This clone occurred a few times. This chain links TRBV5-6 with TRBJ2-3; D perhaps matches TRBD1 (5 bases). V was pared by 4 bases and J by 1 base, with 25 bases between. This CDR3 is built from 19 residues. Germline V gene lookup returns CDR1 SGHDT and CDR2 YYEEEE. This CDR3 is CASSPARQLWIRRTDTQYF. The DNA of the CDR3 is TGTGCCAGCAGCCCCGCTCGACAGCTGTGGATACGACGCACAGATACGCAGTATTTT.

This clone was seen only a few times. The chain combines TRBV7-6 with TRBJ2-2; a weak D match, TRBD2 (6 bases). V was clipped by 3 bases and J by 5 bases, with 7 bases between them. CDR3 size: 13 residues. Germline lookup yields CDR1 SGHVS and CDR2 FNYEAQ. The CDR3 here is CASSFGGTGELFF. CDR3 sequence (DNA): TGTGCCAGCAGCTTCGGAGGGACCGGGGAGCTGTTTTTT.

The chain carries TRBV2 and TRBJ2-7; 7 bases align to TRBD2. CDR1 SNHLY and CDR2 FYNNEI come from the germline V gene. J lost 3 bases, V lost 4 bases, and 6 bases had no gene match. CDR3 size: 14 residues. The CDR3, as DNA: TGTGCCAGCAGTGGGGGGACTACCTACTACGAGCAGTACTTC. Amino acid sequence: CASSGGTTYYEQYF. Based on the CDR3 plus reference TRBV2 and TRBJ2-7, the full variable domain is EPEVTQTPSHQVTQMGQEVILRCVPISNHLYFYWYRQILGQKVEFLVSFYNNEISEKSEIFDDQFSVERPDGSNFTLKIRSTKLEDSAMYFCASSGGTTYYEQYFGPGTRLTVT.

V is TRBV19 and J is TRBJ2-7; 12 bases are shared with TRBD2. Looked up from germline, CDR1 is LNHDA and CDR2 is SQIVND (reference sequence). The CDR3 covers 15 residues. Unmatched junction bases numbered 4, after V lost 5 bases and J lost 2 bases. CDR3 sequence (DNA): TGTGCCAGTAGTGAGGGACTAGCGGGTGCCTACGAGCAGTACTTC. Amino acid sequence: CASSEGLAGAYEQYF.

The count of this clone is one. The V call is TRBV28, the J call TRBJ1-2; TRBD1 aligns across 8 bases. CDR3 length: 16 amino acids. After removal of 2 bases from V and 5 bases from J, the junction contained 10 bases not matched to a gene. Germline V gives CDR1 MDHEN, CDR2 SYDVKM. CDR3 in amino acids: CASSLAAGGFSYGYTF. The CDR3, as DNA: TGTGCCAGCAGTTTAGCGGCAGGGGGCTTCTCATATGGCTACACCTTC.

This chain joins TRBV5-5 and TRBJ1-3; a possible D gene is TRBD1 (5 bases). CDR3 length: 14 amino acids. The V gene's germline CDR1 is SGHKS and CDR2 YYEKEE (reference sequence). The V and J ends lost 0 bases and 4 bases respectively, with 8 bases between them. The CDR3 sequence is CASSLAGRGNTIYF. As DNA, the CDR3 is TGTGCCAGCAGCTTGGCGGGGCGGGGAAACACCATATATTTT.